The TCR beta chain under discussion was sequenced for a study of CD8 T cells in Susac syndrome. Germline-derived CDR1 and CDR2 are PRHDT and FYEKMQ (reference sequence). Trimming took 2 bases from V and 3 from J, leaving 10 bases between them. The CDR3 covers 14 residues. RNA, at roughly 0.5 to 1 ug, was reverse transcribed with random hexamers. Amplification of the TCR beta CDR3 was carried out by immunoSEQ multiplex PCR, which spanned a total of 54 Vbeta and 13 Jbeta segments. TCRdb called the immunoSEQ multiplex PCR reads again in MiXCR, with one record for every CDR3 protein. The repertoire holds under 200,000 distinct CDR3 sequences, with approximately 96% as singletons. FACS enriched CD8+ TEMRA cells, while bulk CD8+ and CD4+ were negatively isolated.

This receptor was taken from a human donor with multiple sclerosis. The specimen was CD8+ T cells from PBMCs. V and J are TRBV13 and TRBJ1-2; D is uncertain. In DNA form, the CDR3 reads TGTGCCAGCAGCTTATTGGAGGGTTACTATGGCTACACCTTC. This sequence encodes CASSLLEGYYGYTF. Supplemented by reference TRBV13 and TRBJ1-2, the full variable domain reads AAGVIQSPRHLIKEKRETATLKCYPIPRHDTVYWYQQGPGQDPQFLISFYEKMQSDKGSIPDRFSAQQFSDYHSELNMSSLELGDSALYFCASSLLEGYYGYTFGSGTRLTVV.